The 8 T cell receptor beta chains below come from one sample, sequenced in a study of blood T cell repertoires in COVID-19. Only in-frame clones appear in the TCRdb table, and some are missing; sequencing was by immunoSEQ multiplex PCR. Of a few hundred thousand clones listed, about four fifths were seen once; the top ten hold 3.1%. Input material: peripheral blood. Every receptor here comes from a young woman with acute or convalescent COVID-19.

This clone has more than one count but fewer than ten. The chain recombines TRBV19 with TRBJ2-3; 7 bases match TRBD1. The germline V gene has CDR1 LNHDA and CDR2 SQIVND (reference sequence). V was pared by 5 bases and J by 2 bases, with 4 bases of the junction left unmatched. This CDR3 has 14 residues. Here the CDR3 DNA reads TGTGCCAGTAGTTTGGGACAGTACACAGATACGCAGTATTTT. Translating gives CASSLGQYTDTQYF. The full variable domain, rest sourced from reference TRBV19 and TRBJ2-3, is DGGITQSPKYLFRKEGQNVTLSCEQNLNHDAMYWYRQDPGQGLRLIYYSQIVNDFQKGDIAEGYSVSREKKESFPLTVTSAQKNPTAFYLCASSLGQYTDTQYFGPGTRLTVL.

This rearrangement joins TRBV5-8 to TRBJ1-4; D gene unclear. Trimming shortened V by 0 bases and J by 0 bases, and 6 bases separated the two germline ends. The CDR3 has 15 amino acids. Germline assignment: CDR1 SGHTS and CDR2 YDEGEE. CDR3 coding DNA: TGTGCCAGCAGCTTGGGTCAGGCAACTAATGAAAAACTGTTTTTT. Translated: CASSLGQATNEKLFF.

CDR3 DNA: TGTGCCAGCAGCCAGAGCCAAACGGGGAACATTCAGTACTTC. It codes for CASSQSQTGNIQYF. The chain couples TRBV3-1 (or the pseudogene TRBV3-2) to TRBJ2-4; TRBD2 might be the D (5 bases). The CDR3 has 14 residues. Germline V gives CDR1 LGHDT, CDR2 YNNKEL (reference sequence). The V end was cut by 3 bases, the J end by 7 bases, with 13 bases between.

The V call is TRBV28, the J call TRBJ1-3, with D uncertain. V lost 4 bases to trimming and J lost 2 bases, with 9 bases between them. The CDR3 covers 14 residues. Germline loops: CDR1 MDHEN, CDR2 SYDVKM. The DNA of the CDR3 is TGTGCCAGCAGTTACCAGCGGGCTGGAAACACCATATATTTT. Translating it yields CASSYQRAGNTIYF.

The gene calls are TRBV19 and TRBJ1-2, with 9 positions matching TRBD1. With 8 bases clipped from V and 4 bases from J, the junction kept 8 bases outside the gene matches. The germline V gene encodes CDR1 LNHDA and CDR2 SQIVND (reference sequence). This CDR3 comprises 14 residues. CDR3 coding DNA: TGTGCCAGTCTACCACAGGGGGCGGTCTATGGCTACACCTTC. This sequence encodes CASLPQGAVYGYTF.

The chain has TRBV19 and TRBJ1-5, with a weak D call TRBD1 (6 bases). Germline V gene sequence: CDR1 LNHDA, CDR2 SQIVND (reference sequence). V was shortened by 6 bases and J by 3 bases, with 15 bases between the two germline ends. The CDR3 sequence is 15 residues long. For the CDR3, the DNA is TGTGCCAGTAGGGCCCAGGGGAACCTCAATCAGCCCCAGCATTTT. It specifies CASRAQGNLNQPQHF.

This chain connects TRBV30 to TRBJ1-1; TRBD1 might be the D (5 bases). The V end was cut by 4 bases, the J end by 2 bases, with 11 bases between. There are 13 residues in the CDR3. The germline gives CDR1 GTSNPN, CDR2 SVGIG (reference sequence). CDR3 DNA: TGTGCCTGGACCACCCAGGGAAACACTGAAGCTTTCTTT. Translation: CAWTTQGNTEAFF.

This clone came up once. This chain joins TRBV6-5 and TRBJ1-1, with 9 bases fitting TRBD1. The CDR3 runs to 12 residues. V was pared by 8 bases and J by 10 bases, with 8 bases of the junction left unmatched. CDR1 and CDR2 (germline): MNHEY, SVGAGI. This CDR3 reads CASFNRGLRAFF. CDR3 bases: TGTGCCAGCTTTAACAGGGGGCTTCGAGCTTTCTTT.